The clone carrying this T cell receptor (beta chain) was counted many times. Antigen unknown. The data are from a study of Graves' ophthalmopathy and Graves' hyperthyroidism. The authors amplified TCR beta CDR3 regions, and they did so from RNA transcripts for repertoire sequencing. The workflow started with a first-round RT-PCR run with HTBI primers and then moved on to a second-round multiplex PCR. TCRdb reprocessed the multiplex PCR reads with MiXCR, giving one entry per CDR3 protein. The sample includes 400,000 to 450,000 distinct CDR3 sequences, 20% to 25% of them seen just once. CDR3 length equals 15 residues. Trimming pared 1 base from V and 3 bases from J, leaving 12 bases between. CDR1 and CDR2 (germline): LGHDT, YNNKEL (reference sequence). Uncontrolled infections, other autoimmune diseases, pregnancy or lactation barred patients from enrollment. Overall study results and limits: Using a 13-signature model, the authors split ophthalmopathy from stable hyperthyroidism, with roughly 91% sensitivity and 80% to 84% specificity. Sensitivity reached 70.59% and specificity approximately 72% when the model predicted ophthalmopathy progression.

This TCR was recovered from a woman aged 18-35 years with stable Graves' hyperthyroidism. Sequenced material: peripheral blood. The rearrangement joins TRBV3-1 to TRBJ2-5, with D hard to call. The CDR3 nucleotides are TGTGCCAGCAGCCAAGGGGCAGCCAGGAAAGAGACCCAGTACTTC. Translated: CASSQGAARKETQYF.